The present T cell receptor beta chain was sequenced within a study of T-cell memory formation after mild COVID-19. Study-level background: TCR clustering was largely donor specific.

Libraries for TCRalpha and TCRbeta carried sample barcodes and unique molecular identifiers via 5'RACE. TCRdb recomputed calls from the 5' RACE reads with MiXCR, one row per CDR3 protein. This sample carries 100,000 to 150,000 distinct CDR3 sequences, about 15% of them seen once, and the ten largest clones take around 4.8%. The germline CDR1 and CDR2 sequences are MGHRA and YSYEKL. There are 15 residues in the CDR3. Between the trimmed V and J ends, which lost 2 bases and 0 bases, there was a span of 9 bases. General study results and limits: Pre-infection memory already had some responding clones, implying cross-reactive memory joined. Clones from the second wave (peaking day 37) had unconfirmed SARS-CoV-2 specificity.

Details on this clonotype: The target antigen is unknown.

Sequencing was carried out using PBMCs or a T cell subset sorted from them (not recorded which). The clonotype comes from a man younger than 35 who had mild COVID-19 (a few samples of this study predate the infection). Cell type and time point are not known. The rearrangement uses TRBV4-1 and TRBJ2-3, with no clear D. This chain's CDR3 is CASSQSPPSTDTQYF. The CDR3 coding sequence is TGCGCCAGCAGCCAATCTCCTCCCAGCACAGATACGCAGTATTTT.